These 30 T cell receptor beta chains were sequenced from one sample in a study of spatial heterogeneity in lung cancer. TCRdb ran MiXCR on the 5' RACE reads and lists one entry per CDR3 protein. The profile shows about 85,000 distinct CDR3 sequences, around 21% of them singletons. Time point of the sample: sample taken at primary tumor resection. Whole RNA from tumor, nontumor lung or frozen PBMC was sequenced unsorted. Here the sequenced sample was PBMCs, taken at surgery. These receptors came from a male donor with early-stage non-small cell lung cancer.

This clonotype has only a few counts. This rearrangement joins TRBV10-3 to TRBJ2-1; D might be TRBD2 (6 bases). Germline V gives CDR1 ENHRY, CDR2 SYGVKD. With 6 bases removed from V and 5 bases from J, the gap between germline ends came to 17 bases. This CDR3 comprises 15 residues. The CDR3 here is CAISLTRSENNEQFF. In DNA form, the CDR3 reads TGTGCCATCAGCTTGACTAGGTCCGAAAACAATGAGCAGTTCTTC.

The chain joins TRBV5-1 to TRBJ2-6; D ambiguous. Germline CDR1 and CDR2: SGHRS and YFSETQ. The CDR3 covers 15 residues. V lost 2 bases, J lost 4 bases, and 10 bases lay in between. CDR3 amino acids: CASSFAVLGANVLTF. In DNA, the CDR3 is TGCGCCAGCAGCTTCGCAGTACTGGGGGCCAACGTCCTGACTTTC.

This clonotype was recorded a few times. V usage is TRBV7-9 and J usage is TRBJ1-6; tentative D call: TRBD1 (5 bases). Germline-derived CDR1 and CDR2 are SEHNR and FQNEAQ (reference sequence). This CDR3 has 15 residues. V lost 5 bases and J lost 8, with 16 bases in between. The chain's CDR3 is CASSPLGGKDSPLHF. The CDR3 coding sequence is TGTGCCAGCAGCCCCCTGGGGGGTAAGGATTCACCCCTCCACTTT. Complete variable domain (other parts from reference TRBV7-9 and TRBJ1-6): DTGVSQNPRHKITKRGQNVTFRCDPISEHNRLYWYRQTLGQGPEFLTYFQNEAQLEKSRLLSDRFSAERPKGSFSTLEIQRTEQGDSAMYLCASSPLGGKDSPLHFGNGTRLTVT.

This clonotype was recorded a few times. CDR3 in DNA: TGCAGTGCTTGGCCTAGCGGGGAAACCTACAATGAGCAGTTCTTC. Translation gives CSAWPSGETYNEQFF. The chain has TRBV20-1 and TRBJ2-1; TRBD2 matches at 9 bases. V lost 5 bases, J lost 2 bases, and 7 bases stayed unmatched. The V gene's germline CDR1 is DFQATT and CDR2 SNEGSKA (reference sequence). This CDR3 spans 15 amino acids.

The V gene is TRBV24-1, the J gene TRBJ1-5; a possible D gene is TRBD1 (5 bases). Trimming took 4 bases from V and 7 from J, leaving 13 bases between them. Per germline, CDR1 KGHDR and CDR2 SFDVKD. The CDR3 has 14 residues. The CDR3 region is CATSDEGLWQPQHF. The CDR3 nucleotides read TGTGCCACCAGTGACGAGGGACTCTGGCAGCCCCAGCATTTT.

CDR3 region: CASSFSRTGREAFF. In DNA form, the CDR3 reads TGTGCCAGCAGCTTCAGCCGGACAGGCCGGGAGGCTTTCTTT. The chain uses TRBV11-3 and TRBJ1-1, with 7 bases identical to TRBD1. J gave up 11 bases and V 3 bases, and 12 bases lay outside the gene matches. In germline, CDR1 is SGHNT, CDR2 YENEEA. This CDR3 region has 14 residues. Variable domain in full (rest from reference TRBV11-3 and TRBJ1-1): EAGVVQSPRYKIIEKKQPVAFWCNPISGHNTLYWYLQNLGQGPELLIRYENEEAVDDSQLPKDRFSAERLKGVDSTLKIQPAELGDSAVYLCASSFSRTGREAFFGQGTRLTVV.

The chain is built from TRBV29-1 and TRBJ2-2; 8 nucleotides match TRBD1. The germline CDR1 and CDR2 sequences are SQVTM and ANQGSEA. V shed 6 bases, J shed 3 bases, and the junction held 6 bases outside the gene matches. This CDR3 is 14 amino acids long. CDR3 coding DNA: TGCAGCGTCGGGAAGGGACAGGACACCGGGGAGCTGTTTTTT. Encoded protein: CSVGKGQDTGELFF.

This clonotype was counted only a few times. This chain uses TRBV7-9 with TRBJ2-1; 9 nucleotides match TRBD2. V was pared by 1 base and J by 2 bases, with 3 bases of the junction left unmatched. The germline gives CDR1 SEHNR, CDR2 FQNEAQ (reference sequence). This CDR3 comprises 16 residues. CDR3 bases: TGTGCCAGCAGCTTAGAGGCGGGAGGGCCCTACAATGAGCAGTTCTTC. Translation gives CASSLEAGGPYNEQFF.

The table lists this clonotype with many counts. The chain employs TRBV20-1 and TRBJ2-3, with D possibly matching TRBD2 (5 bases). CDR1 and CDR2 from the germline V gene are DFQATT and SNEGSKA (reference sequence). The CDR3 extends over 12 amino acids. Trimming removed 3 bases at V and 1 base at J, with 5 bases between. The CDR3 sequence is CSASGGTDTQYF. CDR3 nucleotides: TGCAGTGCTAGCGGGGGCACAGATACGCAGTATTTT.

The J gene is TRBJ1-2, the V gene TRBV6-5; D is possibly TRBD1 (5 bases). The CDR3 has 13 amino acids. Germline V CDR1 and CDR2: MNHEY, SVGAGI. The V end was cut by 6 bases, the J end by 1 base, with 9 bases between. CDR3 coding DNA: TGTGCCAGCAGCCCTGACAGTAACTATGGCTACACCTTC. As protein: CASSPDSNYGYTF.

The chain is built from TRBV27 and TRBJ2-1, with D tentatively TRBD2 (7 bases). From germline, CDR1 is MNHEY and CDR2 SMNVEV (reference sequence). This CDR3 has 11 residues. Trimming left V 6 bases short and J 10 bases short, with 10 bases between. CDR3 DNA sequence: TGTGCCAGCAGGGGGGGGCGGGAGCAGTTCTTC. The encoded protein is CASRGGREQFF.

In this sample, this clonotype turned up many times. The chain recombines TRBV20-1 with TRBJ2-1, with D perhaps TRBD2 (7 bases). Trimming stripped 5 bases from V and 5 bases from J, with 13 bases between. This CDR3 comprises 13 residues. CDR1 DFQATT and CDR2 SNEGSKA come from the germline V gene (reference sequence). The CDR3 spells CSALRGGDNEQFF. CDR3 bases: TGCAGTGCTTTGAGGGGGGGCGACAATGAGCAGTTCTTC.

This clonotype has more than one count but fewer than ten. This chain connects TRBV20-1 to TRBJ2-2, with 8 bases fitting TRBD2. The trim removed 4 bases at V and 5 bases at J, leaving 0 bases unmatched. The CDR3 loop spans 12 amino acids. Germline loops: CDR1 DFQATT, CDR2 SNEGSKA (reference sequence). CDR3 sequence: CSATSGTGELFF. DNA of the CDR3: TGCAGTGCTACTAGCGGGACCGGGGAGCTGTTTTTT.

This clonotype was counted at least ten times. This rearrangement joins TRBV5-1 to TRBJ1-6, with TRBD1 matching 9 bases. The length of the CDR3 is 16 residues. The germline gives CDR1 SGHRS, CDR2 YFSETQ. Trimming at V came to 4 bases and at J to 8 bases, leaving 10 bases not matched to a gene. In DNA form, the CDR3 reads TGCGCCAGCAGCCCGGGACAGGGAGCCTCGGATTCACCCCTCCACTTT. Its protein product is CASSPGQGASDSPLHF.

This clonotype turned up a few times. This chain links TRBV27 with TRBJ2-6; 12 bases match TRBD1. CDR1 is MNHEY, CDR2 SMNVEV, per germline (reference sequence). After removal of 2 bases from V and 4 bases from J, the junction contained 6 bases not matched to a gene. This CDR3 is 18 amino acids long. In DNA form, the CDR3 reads TGTGCCAGCAGTTTAAAGGGACAGGGGGCTCCAGGGGCCAACGTCCTGACTTTC. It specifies CASSLKGQGAPGANVLTF. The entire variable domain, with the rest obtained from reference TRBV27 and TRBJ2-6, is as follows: EAQVTQNPRYLITVTGKKLTVTCSQNMNHEYMSWYRQDPGLGLRQIYYSMNVEVTDKGDVPEGYKVSRKEKRNFPLILESPSPNQTSLYFCASSLKGQGAPGANVLTFGAGSRLTVL.

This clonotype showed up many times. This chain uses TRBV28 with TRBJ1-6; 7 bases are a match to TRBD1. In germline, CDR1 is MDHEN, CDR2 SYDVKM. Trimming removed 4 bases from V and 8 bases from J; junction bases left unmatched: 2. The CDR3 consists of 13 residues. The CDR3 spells CASSSTGDSPLHF. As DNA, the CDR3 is TGTGCCAGCAGTTCCACAGGGGATTCACCCCTCCACTTT.

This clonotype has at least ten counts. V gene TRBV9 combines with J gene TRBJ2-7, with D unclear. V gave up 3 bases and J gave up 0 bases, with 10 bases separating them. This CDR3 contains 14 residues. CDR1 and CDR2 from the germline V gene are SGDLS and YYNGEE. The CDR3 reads CASSGGPSSYEQYF. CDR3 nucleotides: TGTGCCAGCAGCGGGGGTCCGAGCTCCTACGAGCAGTACTTC.

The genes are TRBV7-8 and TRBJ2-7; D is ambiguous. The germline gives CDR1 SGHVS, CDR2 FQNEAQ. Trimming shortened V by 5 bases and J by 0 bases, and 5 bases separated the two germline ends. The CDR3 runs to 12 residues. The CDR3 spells CASSIISYEQYF. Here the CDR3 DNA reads TGTGCCAGCAGCATCATCTCCTACGAGCAGTACTTC.

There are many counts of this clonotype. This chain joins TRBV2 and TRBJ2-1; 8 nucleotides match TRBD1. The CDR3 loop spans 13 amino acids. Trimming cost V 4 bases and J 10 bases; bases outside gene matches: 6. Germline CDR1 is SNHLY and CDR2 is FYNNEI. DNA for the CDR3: TGTGCCAGCAGTGGACAGGGGATAAACGAGCAGTTCTTC. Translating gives CASSGQGINEQFF.

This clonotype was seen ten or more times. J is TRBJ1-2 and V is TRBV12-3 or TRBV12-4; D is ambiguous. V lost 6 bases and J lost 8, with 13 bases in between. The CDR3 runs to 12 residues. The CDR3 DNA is TGTGCCAGCAGCCCAGACGGGCTAGGCTACACCTTC. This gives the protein CASSPDGLGYTF.

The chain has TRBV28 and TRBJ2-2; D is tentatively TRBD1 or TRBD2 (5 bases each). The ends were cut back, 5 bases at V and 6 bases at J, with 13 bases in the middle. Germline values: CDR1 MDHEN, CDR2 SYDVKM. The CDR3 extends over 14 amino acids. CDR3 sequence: CASSDGALAGELFF. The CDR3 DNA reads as TGTGCCAGCAGTGACGGGGCATTGGCCGGGGAGCTGTTTTTT.

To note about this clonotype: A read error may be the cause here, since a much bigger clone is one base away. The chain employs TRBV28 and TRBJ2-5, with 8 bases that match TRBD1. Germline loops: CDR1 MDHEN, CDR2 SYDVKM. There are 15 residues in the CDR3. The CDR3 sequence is CVSTLDRVVQETQYF. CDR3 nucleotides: TGTGTCAGCACCCTGGACAGGGTTGTACAAGAGACCCAGTACTTC. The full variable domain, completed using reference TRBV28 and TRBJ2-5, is DVKVTQSSRYLVKRTGEKVFLECVQDMDHENMFWYRQDPGLGLRLIYFSYDVKMKEKGDIPEGYSVSREKKERFSLILESASTNQTSMYLCVSTLDRVVQETQYFGPGTRLLVL.

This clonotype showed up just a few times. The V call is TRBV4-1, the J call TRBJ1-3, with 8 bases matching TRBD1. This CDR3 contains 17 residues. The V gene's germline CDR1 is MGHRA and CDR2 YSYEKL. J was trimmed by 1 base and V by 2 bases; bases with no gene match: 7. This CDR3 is CASSQTQGARSGNTIYF. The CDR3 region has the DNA TGCGCCAGCAGCCAAACTCAGGGGGCGCGATCTGGAAACACCATATATTTT.

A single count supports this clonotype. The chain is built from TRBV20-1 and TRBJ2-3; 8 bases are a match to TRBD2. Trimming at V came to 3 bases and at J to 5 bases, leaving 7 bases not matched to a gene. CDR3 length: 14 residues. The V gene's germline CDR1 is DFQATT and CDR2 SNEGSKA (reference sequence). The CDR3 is CSARMREVVDTQYF. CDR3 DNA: TGCAGTGCTAGGATGCGGGAGGTGGTAGATACGCAGTATTTT.

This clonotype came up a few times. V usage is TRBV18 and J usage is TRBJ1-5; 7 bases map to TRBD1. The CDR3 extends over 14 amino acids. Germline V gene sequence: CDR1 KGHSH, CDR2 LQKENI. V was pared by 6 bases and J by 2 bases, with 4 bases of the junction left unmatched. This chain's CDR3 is CASSAGGGNQPQHF. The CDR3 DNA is TGTGCCAGCTCCGCAGGGGGTGGCAATCAGCCCCAGCATTTT.

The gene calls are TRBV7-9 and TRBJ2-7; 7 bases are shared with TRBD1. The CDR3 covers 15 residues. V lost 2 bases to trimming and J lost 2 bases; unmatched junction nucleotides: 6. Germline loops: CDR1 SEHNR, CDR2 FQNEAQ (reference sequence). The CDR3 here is CASSLPGTVTYEQYF. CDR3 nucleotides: TGTGCCAGCAGCTTACCCGGGACAGTTACCTACGAGCAGTACTTC.

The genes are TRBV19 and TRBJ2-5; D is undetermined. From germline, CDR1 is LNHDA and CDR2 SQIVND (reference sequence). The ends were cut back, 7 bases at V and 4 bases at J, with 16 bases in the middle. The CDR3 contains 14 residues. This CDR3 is CASTLTGSGETQYF. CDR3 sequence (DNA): TGTGCCAGTACCCTCACTGGTTCGGGAGAGACCCAGTACTTC.

The CDR3 DNA is TGTGCCAGCAGAGAGGGTGGGATAGATACGCAGTATTTT. Translation gives CASREGGIDTQYF. The V call is TRBV6-2 or TRBV6-3, the J call TRBJ2-3, with a weak D call TRBD2 (5 bases). The germline CDR1 and CDR2 sequences are MNHEY and SVGEGT. V lost 6 bases and J 5 bases, leaving 12 bases between the germline ends. The CDR3 runs to 13 residues.

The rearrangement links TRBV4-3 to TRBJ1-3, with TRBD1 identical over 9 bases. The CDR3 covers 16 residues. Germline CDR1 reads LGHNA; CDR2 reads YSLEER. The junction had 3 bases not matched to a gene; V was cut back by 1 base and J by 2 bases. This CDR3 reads CASSQAGTGTGNTIYF. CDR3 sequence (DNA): TGCGCCAGCAGCCAAGCCGGGACAGGGACTGGAAACACCATATATTTT.

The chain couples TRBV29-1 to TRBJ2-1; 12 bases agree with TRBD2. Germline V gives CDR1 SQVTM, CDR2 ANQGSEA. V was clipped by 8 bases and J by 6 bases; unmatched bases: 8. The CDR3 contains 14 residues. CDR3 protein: CSTNPGLAGNEQFF. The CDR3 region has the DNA TGCAGCACCAACCCGGGACTAGCGGGCAATGAGCAGTTCTTC.